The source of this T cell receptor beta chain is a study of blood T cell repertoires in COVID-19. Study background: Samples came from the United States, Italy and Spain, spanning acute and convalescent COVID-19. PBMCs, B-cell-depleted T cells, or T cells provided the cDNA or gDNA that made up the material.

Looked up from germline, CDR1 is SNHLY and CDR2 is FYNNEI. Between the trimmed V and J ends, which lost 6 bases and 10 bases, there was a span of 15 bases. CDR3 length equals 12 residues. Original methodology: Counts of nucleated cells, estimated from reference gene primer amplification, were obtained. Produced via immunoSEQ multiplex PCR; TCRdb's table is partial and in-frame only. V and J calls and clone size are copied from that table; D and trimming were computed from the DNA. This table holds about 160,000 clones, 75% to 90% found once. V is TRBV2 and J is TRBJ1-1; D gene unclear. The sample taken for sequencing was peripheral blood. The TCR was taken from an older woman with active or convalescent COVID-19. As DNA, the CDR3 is TGTGCCAGCAGAAGAGAGTCGCCTGGAGCTTTCTTT. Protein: CASRRESPGAFF.